This TCR beta chain comes out of a study of T cells after somatic rescue of genetic block. The CDR3 sequence is 16 residues long. Germline CDR1 is MNHEY and CDR2 is SMNVEV (reference sequence). Trimming stripped 3 bases from V and 0 bases from J, with 14 bases between. The data were produced by immunoSEQ multiplex PCR, yet TCRdb's version contains in-frame clones alone and is incomplete. The sample contains tens of thousands of clones, more than 90% of which appear only once. The material sequenced was peripheral blood mononuclear cells (PBMCs). The sequence was collected from a child under three years old. V gene TRBV27 combines with J gene TRBJ1-2; D is unclear. The CDR3 coding sequence is TGTGCCAGCAGTTTCCGGTACACCGCAGCTAACTATGGCTACACCTTC. As protein: CASSFRYTAANYGYTF.